The source of this T cell receptor beta chain is a study of CD8+ T cells in alopecia areata. Findings and limits, study-wide: Tofacitinib yielded significantly lower scalp clonality and fewer expanded CD8+ clones among the top 100. While patients received tofacitinib, many expanded lesional clones remained present in scalp and blood.

Extracted from the samples, RNA was reverse transcribed into cDNA to serve as the sequencing template. Repertoires were generated with immunoSEQ multiplex PCR, while TCRdb's copy carries only in-frame clones and drops some. The table has about 140,000 clones, about 88% seen once. Regarding this clone: Its matching antigen is unknown.

Treatment given: oral pan-JAK inhibitor, 5-10 mg twice daily. The sorting of PBMCs gave CD4+ and CD8+ T cells. Germline values: CDR1 MNHNS, CDR2 SASEGT. The CDR3 runs to 18 residues. V dropped 4 bases and J dropped 0; count of bases not matched to a gene: 8. This sequence originates from a human donor with alopecia areata. The source material was CD8+ T cells sorted from blood, sampled at week 4, from a patient treated with tofacitinib. This chain uses TRBV6-1 with TRBJ2-3; 12 nucleotides match TRBD2. The CDR3 bases are TGTGCCAGCAGTGGTCAACTAGCGGGGGGTCCTAGCACAGATACGCAGTATTTT. Protein: CASSGQLAGGPSTDTQYF.